This TCR beta chain is from a study of cytomegalovirus exposure and HLA in healthy donors. The data were produced by immunoSEQ multiplex PCR, yet TCRdb's version contains in-frame clones alone and is incomplete. The sample lists roughly 130,000 clones, about 90% occurring once. The study's findings and limits: Associated with cytomegalovirus, according to the listing, were some 180 TCR beta chains. A few of the chains that were CMV-associated were confirmed in vitro to be specific for CMV antigens.

From the 120-subject validation cohort, which was separate from the approximately 670-subject first cohort, the donors were drawn. With regard to this clone: Its antigen is undetermined.

V shed 4 bases, J shed 4 bases, and the junction held 5 bases outside the gene matches. There are 15 residues in the CDR3. The germline CDR1 and CDR2 sequences are SGHTA and FQGNSA. This receptor was obtained from a man aged 25-45 years in good health and CMV-seronegative. J is TRBJ2-1 and V is TRBV7-2; TRBD2 agrees at 9 bases. The specimen was PBMCs. The CDR3 nucleotides read TGTGCCAGCAGCTCTCTAGCGGGGATTTACAATGAGCAGTTCTTC. It is translated as CASSSLAGIYNEQFF.